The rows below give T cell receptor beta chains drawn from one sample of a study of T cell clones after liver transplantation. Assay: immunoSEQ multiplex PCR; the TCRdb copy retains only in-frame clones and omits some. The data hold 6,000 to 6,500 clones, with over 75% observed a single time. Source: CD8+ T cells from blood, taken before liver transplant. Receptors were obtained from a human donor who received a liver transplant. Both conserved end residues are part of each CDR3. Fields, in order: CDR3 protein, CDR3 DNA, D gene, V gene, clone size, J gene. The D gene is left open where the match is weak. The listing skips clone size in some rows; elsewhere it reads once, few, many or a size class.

CDR3 protein: CASSYLRGVAEGAQYF
CDR3 DNA: TGTGCCAGCAGTTACCTCCGGGGGGTGGCTGAAGGGGCCCAGTACTTC
D gene: TRBD2
V gene: TRBV6-6
clone size: once
J gene: TRBJ2-5

CDR3 protein: CASSEESGSTDTQYF
CDR3 DNA: TGTGCCAGCAGTGAAGAGAGCGGGAGTACAGATACGCAGTATTTT
D gene: TRBD2
V gene: TRBV2
clone size: NA
J gene: TRBJ2-3

CDR3 protein: CASSFAGSYNEQFF
CDR3 DNA: TGTGCCAGCAGCTTTGCAGGGTCTTACAATGAGCAGTTCTTC
D gene: NA
V gene: TRBV7-9
clone size: NA
J gene: TRBJ2-1

CDR3 protein: CASSLEGNGYTF
CDR3 DNA: TGCGCCAGCAGCTTGGAAGGGAATGGCTACACCTTC
D gene: NA
V gene: TRBV5-1
clone size: NA
J gene: TRBJ1-2

CDR3 protein: CASSPNSYEQYF
CDR3 DNA: TGCGCCAGCAGCCCGAACTCCTACGAGCAGTACTTC
D gene: NA
V gene: TRBV5-1
clone size: NA
J gene: TRBJ2-7

CDR3 protein: CASSPYDREETQYF
CDR3 DNA: TGTGCCAGCTCACCATACGACAGGGAGGAGACCCAGTACTTC
D gene: TRBD1
V gene: TRBV18
clone size: NA
J gene: TRBJ2-5

CDR3 protein: CADRRAGTPNEKLFF
CDR3 DNA: TGTGCTGACCGGAGAGCCGGCACGCCTAATGAAAAACTGTTTTTT
D gene: NA
V gene: TRBV7-3
clone size: NA
J gene: TRBJ1-4

CDR3 protein: CASSSVDRGHYGYTF
CDR3 DNA: TGTGCCAGCAGCTCGGTGGACAGGGGGCACTATGGCTACACCTTC
D gene: TRBD1
V gene: TRBV11-2
clone size: NA
J gene: TRBJ1-2

CDR3 protein: CASSQGQGRNTEAFF
CDR3 DNA: TGCGCCAGCAGCCAGGGACAGGGAAGGAACACTGAAGCTTTCTTT
D gene: TRBD1
V gene: TRBV4-3
clone size: NA
J gene: TRBJ1-1

CDR3 protein: CASSLLGQARSYEQYF
CDR3 DNA: TGTGCCAGCAGTTTACTTGGACAGGCAAGGTCCTACGAGCAGTACTTC
D gene: TRBD1
V gene: TRBV28
clone size: NA
J gene: TRBJ2-7

CDR3 protein: CASKYGGFANTEAFF
CDR3 DNA: TGTGCCAGCAAATACGGGGGGTTTGCGAACACTGAAGCTTTCTTT
D gene: NA
V gene: TRBV27
clone size: NA
J gene: TRBJ1-1

CDR3 protein: CAIMSGVVEEQYF
CDR3 DNA: TGTGCCATCATGTCGGGGGTTGTGGAAGAGCAGTACTTC
D gene: NA
V gene: TRBV10-3
clone size: NA
J gene: TRBJ2-7

CDR3 protein: CASSVDTSFTGELFF
CDR3 DNA: TGTGCCAGCAGCGTAGATACTTCTTTCACCGGGGAGCTGTTTTTT
D gene: NA
V gene: TRBV9
clone size: NA
J gene: TRBJ2-2

CDR3 protein: CASSADQGYEQFF
CDR3 DNA: TGTGCCAGCAGCGCGGATCAGGGCTATGAGCAGTTCTTC
D gene: NA
V gene: TRBV9
clone size: NA
J gene: TRBJ2-1

CDR3 protein: CASSHPGVRETQYF
CDR3 DNA: TGTGCCAGCAGCCACCCAGGGGTGCGGGAGACCCAGTACTTC
D gene: NA
V gene: TRBV4-2
clone size: few
J gene: TRBJ2-5

CDR3 protein: CASSLEPGGEETQYF
CDR3 DNA: TGTGCCAGCAGCTTGGAACCAGGGGGCGAAGAGACCCAGTACTTC
D gene: TRBD1
V gene: TRBV5-4
clone size: once
J gene: TRBJ2-5

CDR3 protein: CASSLDSQETQYF
CDR3 DNA: TGTGCCAGCAGCCTCGACAGCCAAGAGACCCAGTACTTC
D gene: NA
V gene: TRBV7-9
clone size: NA
J gene: TRBJ2-5

CDR3 protein: CASSLMGDEQFF
CDR3 DNA: TGTGCCAGCAGCTTAATGGGGGATGAGCAGTTCTTC
D gene: NA
V gene: TRBV7-3
clone size: NA
J gene: TRBJ2-1

CDR3 protein: CASSLGYQQYF
CDR3 DNA: TGTGCCAGCAGCTTGGGTTATCAGCAGTACTTC
D gene: NA
V gene: TRBV5-4
clone size: NA
J gene: TRBJ2-7

CDR3 protein: CASRGKGRATYNEQFF
CDR3 DNA: TGTGCCAGCAGGGGGAAGGGCCGGGCGACCTACAATGAGCAGTTCTTC
D gene: NA
V gene: TRBV6-6
clone size: once
J gene: TRBJ2-1

CDR3 protein: CASSFALGAYEQYF
CDR3 DNA: TGCGCCAGCAGCTTCGCACTGGGGGCCTACGAGCAGTACTTC
D gene: NA
V gene: TRBV5-1
clone size: NA
J gene: TRBJ2-7

CDR3 protein: CASSAQGAHQPQHF
CDR3 DNA: TGTGCCAGCAGTGCACAGGGGGCGCATCAGCCCCAGCATTTT
D gene: TRBD1
V gene: TRBV6-5
clone size: NA
J gene: TRBJ1-5

CDR3 protein: CASGLVGQPQHF
CDR3 DNA: TGTGCCAGCGGGTTGGTGGGTCAGCCCCAGCATTTT
D gene: NA
V gene: TRBV6-5
clone size: NA
J gene: TRBJ1-5

CDR3 protein: CASHSGPGDEQYF
CDR3 DNA: TGTGCCAGCCATTCGGGACCGGGAGACGAGCAGTACTTC
D gene: NA
V gene: TRBV7-9
clone size: NA
J gene: TRBJ2-7

CDR3 protein: CASSLSPGRTYEQYF
CDR3 DNA: TGTGCCAGCAGTTTATCGCCGGGACGGACCTACGAGCAGTACTTC
D gene: NA
V gene: TRBV27
clone size: once
J gene: TRBJ2-7

CDR3 protein: CASSQAPPSGYTEAFF
CDR3 DNA: TGTGCCAGCAGCCAAGCCCCTCCTTCGGGGTACACTGAAGCTTTCTTT
D gene: NA
V gene: TRBV14
clone size: once
J gene: TRBJ1-1

CDR3 protein: CASSLREAGELFF
CDR3 DNA: TGTGCCAGCAGTTTAAGGGAGGCCGGGGAGCTGTTTTTT
D gene: NA
V gene: TRBV28
clone size: NA
J gene: TRBJ2-2

CDR3 protein: CASTPGNQPQHF
CDR3 DNA: TGTGCCAGTACCCCTGGCAATCAGCCCCAGCATTTT
D gene: NA
V gene: TRBV19
clone size: NA
J gene: TRBJ1-5

CDR3 protein: CASSRGKEAFF
CDR3 DNA: TGTGCCAGCAGTCGGGGGAAGGAAGCTTTCTTT
D gene: NA
V gene: TRBV5-6
clone size: NA
J gene: TRBJ1-1

CDR3 protein: CASSLGPVAGEETQYF
CDR3 DNA: TGTGCCAGCAGCTTAGGGCCCGTAGCGGGGGAAGAGACCCAGTACTTC
D gene: TRBD2
V gene: TRBV13
clone size: NA
J gene: TRBJ2-5

CDR3 protein: CASMGGVSYEQYF
CDR3 DNA: TGTGCCAGCATGGGAGGGGTTTCCTACGAGCAGTACTTC
D gene: TRBD2
V gene: TRBV2
clone size: once
J gene: TRBJ2-7

CDR3 protein: CASSLSGSYNEQFF
CDR3 DNA: TGTGCCAGCAGCTTAAGCGGCTCCTACAATGAGCAGTTCTTC
D gene: NA
V gene: TRBV7-3
clone size: NA
J gene: TRBJ2-1

CDR3 protein: CASDGGGSSHNEQFF
CDR3 DNA: TGTGCCAGCGATGGTGGCGGGTCATCCCACAATGAGCAGTTCTTC
D gene: NA
V gene: TRBV9
clone size: NA
J gene: TRBJ2-1

CDR3 protein: CASSLRGGELFF
CDR3 DNA: TGTGCCAGCAGCTTGCGGGGCGGGGAGCTGTTTTTT
D gene: NA
V gene: TRBV7-3
clone size: NA
J gene: TRBJ2-2

CDR3 protein: CASSDSDNTEAFF
CDR3 DNA: TGTGCCAGCAGTGACTCGGACAACACTGAAGCTTTCTTT
D gene: NA
V gene: TRBV6-4
clone size: NA
J gene: TRBJ1-1

CDR3 protein: CASSLGSVSYEQYF
CDR3 DNA: TGTGCCAGCAGCTTAGGGAGCGTCTCCTACGAGCAGTACTTC
D gene: NA
V gene: TRBV11-2
clone size: few
J gene: TRBJ2-7

CDR3 protein: CASSQGRGRYEQYF
CDR3 DNA: TGCGCCAGCAGCCAAGGCAGGGGACGATACGAGCAGTACTTC
D gene: NA
V gene: TRBV4-3
clone size: NA
J gene: TRBJ2-7

CDR3 protein: CSVEVVQGVSDTQYF
CDR3 DNA: TGCAGCGTTGAAGTAGTACAGGGGGTTTCAGATACGCAGTATTTT
D gene: TRBD1
V gene: TRBV29-1
clone size: NA
J gene: TRBJ2-3

CDR3 protein: CASSSTDRGLNEQFF
CDR3 DNA: TGTGCCAGCAGCTCTACGGACAGGGGGCTGAATGAGCAGTTCTTC
D gene: TRBD1
V gene: TRBV5-4
clone size: medium-sized
J gene: TRBJ2-1